This passage covers 14 T cell receptor beta chains from one sample sequenced in a study of T cell responses to AZD1222 COVID-19 vaccine. Here immunoSEQ multiplex PCR was the method, and the copy in TCRdb shows in-frame clones only, minus some. The sample lists 97,000 or so clones, about four fifths occurring once. The sample was peripheral blood, taken on day 0 of AZD1222 vaccination. These receptors were collected from an adult in good health.

The chain recombines TRBV7-2 with TRBJ1-5, with TRBD1 as a possible D gene (6 bases). The germline gives CDR1 SGHTA, CDR2 FQGNSA. The CDR3 loop spans 15 amino acids. V lost 6 bases and J lost 5, with 17 bases in between. The CDR3 nucleotides read TGTGCCAGCAGTCTGTGGGACACTCCGTATCAGCCCCAGCATTTT. It specifies CASSLWDTPYQPQHF.

This chain connects TRBV6-1 to TRBJ1-2; 7 nucleotides line up with TRBD1. V gave up 3 bases and J gave up 2 bases; unmatched junction bases: 0. Germline CDR1 MNHNS, CDR2 SASEGT. This CDR3 has 13 residues. CDR3 protein: CASSDRGNYGYTF. CDR3 DNA sequence: TGTGCCAGCAGTGACAGGGGGAACTATGGCTACACCTTC.

This clone was seen more than once but under ten times. The chain joins TRBV7-2 to TRBJ2-3; D remains ambiguous. Trimming cost V 11 bases and J 3 bases, with 18 bases left between them. CDR3 length: 14 residues. Germline V gene lookup returns CDR1 SGHTA and CDR2 FQGNSA. CDR3 nucleotides: TGTGCCCGCCGCGAACTCATCAGTACAGATACGCAGTATTTT. Its translation: CARRELISTDTQYF. Looking up the rest from reference TRBV7-2 and TRBJ2-3 gives the full variable domain: GAGVSQSPSNKVTEKGKDVELRCDPISGHTALYWYRQSLGQGLEFLIYFQGNSAPDKSGLPSDRFSAERTGGSVSTLTIQRTQQEDSAVYLCARRELISTDTQYFGPGTRLTVL.

This sequence joins TRBV11-2 and TRBJ1-1, with D possibly TRBD1 on 5 matching bases. This CDR3 is built from 14 residues. Germline CDR1 is SGHAT and CDR2 is FQNNGV. V was pared by 2 bases and J by 5 bases, with 12 bases between. The CDR3 DNA reads as TGTGCCAGCAGCTTAAAATCATGGGGGACTGAAGCTTTCTTT. Translating gives CASSLKSWGTEAFF.

This sequence joins TRBV5-1 and TRBJ1-2; D possibly corresponds to TRBD1 (5 bases). The CDR3 has 14 residues. V lost 2 bases to trimming and J lost 8 bases, with 16 bases between them. From germline, CDR1 is SGHRS and CDR2 YFSETQ. CDR3 sequence (DNA): TGCGCCAGCAGCTTTAAAGGGGAGGCGTGGGGCTACACCTTC. Translated, it gives CASSFKGEAWGYTF.

The chain has TRBV24-1 and TRBJ1-1; D not resolved. Germline-derived CDR1 and CDR2 are KGHDR and SFDVKD. CDR3 length: 13 amino acids. V was shortened by 3 bases and J by 5 bases, with 9 bases between the two germline ends. The CDR3 loop is CATSDVSRTEAFF. The CDR3, as DNA: TGTGCCACCAGTGATGTAAGTAGGACTGAAGCTTTCTTT.

This sequence joins TRBV6-5 and TRBJ1-6, with TRBD1 identical over 7 bases. V lost 4 bases and J lost 0; bases outside the gene matches: 0. Germline loops: CDR1 MNHEY, CDR2 SVGAGI. This CDR3 spans 15 amino acids. This chain's CDR3 is CASSWDSSYNSPLHF. CDR3 in DNA: TGTGCCAGCAGTTGGGACAGCTCCTATAATTCACCCCTCCACTTT.

Note on this clone: The same CDR3 is also encoded by other DNA sequences in this sample. The chain uses TRBV6-5 and TRBJ1-2, with D unclear. The CDR3 totals 14 residues. Germline V gene sequence: CDR1 MNHEY, CDR2 SVGAGI. With 2 bases removed from V and 0 bases from J, the gap between germline ends came to 7 bases. The CDR3: CASSYRQTNYGYTF. For the CDR3, the DNA is TGTGCCAGCAGTTACAGGCAGACTAACTATGGCTACACCTTC.

The rearrangement uses TRBV7-2 and TRBJ1-1; 12 bases are shared with TRBD1. Germline trimming cut 4 bases from V and 5 bases from J; bases unmatched to any gene: 5. The CDR3 covers 15 residues. In germline, CDR1 is SGHTA, CDR2 FQGNSA. CDR3 loop: CASSWVGQGATEAFF. The CDR3 region has the DNA TGTGCCAGCAGCTGGGTGGGACAGGGGGCGACTGAAGCTTTCTTT. Full variable domain (missing parts from reference TRBV7-2 and TRBJ1-1): GAGVSQSPSNKVTEKGKDVELRCDPISGHTALYWYRQSLGQGLEFLIYFQGNSAPDKSGLPSDRFSAERTGGSVSTLTIQRTQQEDSAVYLCASSWVGQGATEAFFGQGTRLTVV.

The CDR3 reads CASILRGGQPQHF. CDR3 sequence (DNA): TGTGCCAGCATTCTGCGAGGGGGGCAGCCCCAGCATTTT. V gene TRBV6-5 combines with J gene TRBJ1-5, with a possible D match to TRBD1 (6 bases). This CDR3 is 13 amino acids long. V was clipped by 7 bases and J by 7 bases, with 14 bases between them. Germline loops: CDR1 MNHEY, CDR2 SVGAGI.

This clone was counted only a few times. The chain employs TRBV11-2 and TRBJ1-1; D is unclear. Per germline, CDR1 SGHAT and CDR2 FQNNGV. Deletions cut 7 bases from V and 1 base from J, with 10 bases between. This CDR3 comprises 13 residues. The CDR3: CASTLAGNTEAFF. The CDR3 DNA sequence: TGTGCCAGCACCCTAGCGGGGAACACTGAAGCTTTCTTT.

This clone was recorded a few times. This chain links TRBV15 with TRBJ2-5; tentative D call: TRBD2 (5 bases). Per germline, CDR1 LNHNV and CDR2 YYDKDF (reference sequence). Trimming removed 3 bases at V and 4 bases at J, with 15 bases between. CDR3 length: 15 residues. CDR3 amino acids: CATSSGRGLGETQYF. The CDR3 nucleotides read TGTGCCACCAGCAGCGGTCGGGGTTTGGGAGAGACCCAGTACTTC.

This chain connects TRBV5-4 to TRBJ1-1, with D perhaps matching TRBD1 (5 bases). Trimming took 0 bases from V and 1 from J, leaving 7 bases between them. The CDR3 has 14 amino acids. Germline V lookup: CDR1 SGHNT, CDR2 YYREEE (reference sequence). This CDR3 reads CASSLDRTNTEAFF. In DNA form, the CDR3 reads TGTGCCAGCAGCTTGGACAGGACGAACACTGAAGCTTTCTTT.

The chain has TRBV29-1 and TRBJ1-1; 7 positions match TRBD1. The germline gives CDR1 SQVTM, CDR2 ANQGSEA. After removal of 6 bases from V and 4 bases from J, the junction contained 8 bases not matched to a gene. CDR3 length: 13 residues. CDR3 protein: CSVEQGLATEAFF. CDR3 coding DNA: TGCAGCGTCGAACAGGGGTTGGCCACTGAAGCTTTCTTT.